The rows below give T cell receptor beta chains drawn from one sample of a study of lymphopenia after photon versus proton radiotherapy. Clones were read by immunoSEQ multiplex PCR, and TCRdb kept only the in-frame ones, dropping some. The sample has fewer than 50,000 clones; 85% are singletons. Sequenced material: peripheral blood, taken from a patient treated with photon-based radiotherapy. The receptors derive from a man in his forties with gastric cancer. The CDR3 runs from the conserved cysteine through the conserved F or W. D genes are given only for firm matches. Size values are once, few and many counts, or a class for expanded clones, and some rows have none.

abundance	len	v_gene	j_gene	d_gene	CDR3nt	CDR3aa
NA	16	TRBV4-1	TRBJ2-2	NA	TGCGCCAGCAGCCAAGGGACAGTTACTAACACCGGGGAGCTGTTTTTT	CASSQGTVTNTGELFF
NA	13	TRBV12-5	TRBJ2-2	NA	TGTGCTAGTGGCCCATGGGGGACCGGGGAGCTGTTTTTT	CASGPWGTGELFF
once	14	TRBV7-2	TRBJ2-2	NA	TGTGCCAGCAGCTTCGACGCCAACACCGGGGAGCTGTTTTTT	CASSFDANTGELFF
NA	15	TRBV6-5	TRBJ1-3	NA	TGTGCCAGCAGCCGGACCAGGGCGAGAGGAAACACCATATATTTT	CASSRTRARGNTIYF
NA	13	TRBV27	TRBJ1-6	NA	TGTGCCAGCAGTCCCCGACAGAATTCACCCCTCCACTTT	CASSPRQNSPLHF
NA	13	TRBV11-2	TRBJ1-1	NA	TGTGCCAGCAACTTAGGGGCGAACACTGAAGCTTTCTTT	CASNLGANTEAFF
NA	15	TRBV6-5	TRBJ2-2	TRBD2	TGTGCCAGCAGACCTAGCGGGGGTTACACCGGGGAGCTGTTTTTT	CASRPSGGYTGELFF
NA	15	TRBV25-1	TRBJ2-7	NA	TGTGCCAGCAGTGAAGGCCGACAATCCTCCTACGAGCAGTACTTC	CASSEGRQSSYEQYF
NA	16	TRBV15	TRBJ2-1	TRBD2	TGTGCCACCAGCAGAGAACCACCCAGCGGGGTGAATGAGCAGTTCTTC	CATSREPPSGVNEQFF
once	15	TRBV23-1	TRBJ2-7	TRBD1	TGCGCCAGCAGTCAAAGGACAGGGGAATCCTACGAGCAGTACTTC	CASSQRTGESYEQYF
NA	14	TRBV6-5	TRBJ2-7	TRBD1	TGTGCCAGCAGTTACCACGACAGGGGGGGCGAGCAGTACTTC	CASSYHDRGGEQYF
NA	11	TRBV20-1	TRBJ1-2	NA	TGCAGTGCTAGCGCAGCCTATGGCTACACCTTC	CSASAAYGYTF
few	18	TRBV4-3	TRBJ2-2	TRBD1	TGCGCCAGCAGCCAAGACCCCCATCCGGGACAGGGGGCCGGGGAGCTGTTTTTT	CASSQDPHPGQGAGELFF
NA	16	TRBV27	TRBJ2-2	TRBD2	TGTGCCAGCAGTCTTAGACTAGCGGGGGGGCCCGGGGAGCTGTTTTTT	CASSLRLAGGPGELFF
NA	13	TRBV7-6	TRBJ1-1	NA	TGTGCCAGCAGCCCAACCGGGACAAACGAAGCTTTCTTT	CASSPTGTNEAFF
few	13	TRBV7-2	TRBJ2-1	NA	TGTGCCAGCAGCGATAGTTGGGTCAATGAGCAGTTCTTC	CASSDSWVNEQFF
NA	17	TRBV7-2	TRBJ1-4	NA	TGTGCCAGCAGCCCGTCGGGAGGAAGGTCAGGAGGAGAAAAACTGTTTTTT	CASSPSGGRSGGEKLFF
once	14	TRBV7-2	TRBJ2-5	TRBD2	TGTGCCAGCATGCCAGCGGGGGGGAGGGAGACCCAGTACTTC	CASMPAGGRETQYF
NA	15	TRBV11-2	TRBJ2-7	NA	TGTGCCAGCAGCTTCCTGGGGGACGGGAGCGGCGAGCAGTACTTC	CASSFLGDGSGEQYF
NA	13	TRBV27	TRBJ1-2	NA	TGTGCCAGCAGTCCCCGGATGGGCTATGGCTACACCTTC	CASSPRMGYGYTF
NA	15	TRBV9	TRBJ2-7	TRBD1	TGTGCCAGCAGCGTGGGACAGGGGTTGGCCTACGAGCAGTACTTC	CASSVGQGLAYEQYF
once	13	TRBV28	TRBJ1-2	NA	TGTGCCAGCAGTTTTCCGGGGGTCTATGGCTACACCTTC	CASSFPGVYGYTF
NA	12	TRBV9	TRBJ2-3	NA	TGTGCCAGCAGCGTTCACGGAGATACGCAGTATTTT	CASSVHGDTQYF
NA	15	TRBV11-2	TRBJ2-3	NA	TGTGCCAGCACGCTGTTCGGGGAAAGCACAGATACGCAGTATTTT	CASTLFGESTDTQYF
NA	15	TRBV6-6	TRBJ1-6	NA	TGTGCCAGCTGCCCGACACGCTCCTATAATTCACCCCTCCACTTT	CASCPTRSYNSPLHF
NA	13	TRBV5-1	TRBJ1-1	TRBD1	TGCGCCAGCAGGAGGACAGGGAACACTGAAGCTTTCTTT	CASRRTGNTEAFF
NA	16	TRBV5-4	TRBJ1-6	TRBD1	TGTGCCAGCAGCCCAGGACAGGGTTTAGATAATTCACCCCTCCACTTT	CASSPGQGLDNSPLHF
NA	14	TRBV5-1	TRBJ2-5	NA	TGCGCCAGCAGCTTGGGTTCTCCTCGGGAGACCCAGTACTTC	CASSLGSPRETQYF
NA	17	TRBV7-9	TRBJ1-2	NA	TGTGCCACTACGAATAATAGAGGAATCAGTGCCCATGGAGGCTACACCTTC	CATTNNRGISAHGGYTF
NA	16	TRBV4-2	TRBJ1-1	NA	TGTGCCAGCAGCCGGGCCTCCTTGCAAAAGAACACTGAAGCTTTCTTT	CASSRASLQKNTEAFF
NA	13	TRBV5-4	TRBJ1-1	NA	TGTGCCAGCAGCCCCGGTCCAGGGGTTGAAGCTTTCTTT	CASSPGPGVEAFF